Presented here are 22 T cell receptor beta chains from one specimen sequenced in a study of spatial heterogeneity in lung cancer. Time point noted: sample taken at primary tumor resection. Whole RNA from tumor, nontumor lung or frozen PBMC was sequenced unsorted. TCRdb recomputed calls from the 5' RACE reads with MiXCR, one row per CDR3 protein. The data contain 20,000 to 25,000 distinct CDR3 sequences, about 7% of them seen just once; the ten biggest clones take up around 15%. Sequenced here: PBMCs, sampled at surgery. These receptors originate from a male donor with early-stage non-small cell lung cancer.

This clonotype was picked up many times. The chain uses TRBV19 and TRBJ2-2; TRBD1 matches 7 bases. The ends lost 10 bases at V and 6 bases at J; junction bases unmatched: 5. CDR1 is LNHDA and CDR2 is SQIVND in the germline V gene (reference sequence). The CDR3 loop spans 12 amino acids. The CDR3 DNA reads TGTGCCACCTACAGGGGATCCGGGGAGCTGTTTTTT. This encodes CATYRGSGELFF.

The chain employs TRBV3-1 and TRBJ2-3, with TRBD2 identical over 8 bases. V was clipped by 4 bases and J by 0 bases; unmatched bases: 3. The V gene's germline CDR1 is LGHDT and CDR2 YNNKEL (reference sequence). CDR3 length equals 15 residues. The CDR3: CASSPASGSTDTQYF. CDR3 DNA sequence: TGTGCCAGCAGCCCCGCTAGCGGGAGCACAGATACGCAGTATTTT.

In this sample, this clonotype turned up many times. The rearrangement joins TRBV24-1 to TRBJ2-7; a weak D match, TRBD2 (5 bases). The CDR3 has 14 amino acids. Germline values: CDR1 KGHDR, CDR2 SFDVKD. Trimming removed 5 bases from V and 2 bases from J, with 12 bases in between. The CDR3 DNA reads TGTGCCACCAGTGGTCGGGATAACACCTACGAGCAGTACTTC. This encodes CATSGRDNTYEQYF.

This clonotype appeared many times. V and J are TRBV7-6 and TRBJ1-2; 7 bases are a match to TRBD1. Germline trimming cut 4 bases from V and 7 bases from J; bases unmatched to any gene: 6. The CDR3 is made up of 13 amino acids. Germline V lookup: CDR1 SGHVS, CDR2 FNYEAQ. The chain's CDR3 is CASSSRTGGGYTF. CDR3 coding DNA: TGTGCCAGCAGCTCCCGGACAGGAGGTGGCTACACCTTC.

In its sample, this clonotype was seen many times. The chain is built from TRBV3-1 and TRBJ2-2; maybe TRBD2 (6 bases). The V gene lost 4 bases and the J gene lost 4 bases, with 19 bases spanning the gap. CDR3 length: 17 residues. Germline CDR1 is LGHDT and CDR2 is YNNKEL (reference sequence). This CDR3 reads CASSLLLSGRLTGELFF. The CDR3 coding sequence is TGTGCCAGCAGCCTCCTTCTCAGCGGGCGTCTCACCGGGGAGCTGTTTTTT.

Worth noting for this clonotype: Given a much more abundant clone one base away, this may be a read error. V is TRBV3-1 and J is TRBJ1-1; D remains ambiguous. The CDR3 has 15 residues. The V end was cut by 1 base, the J end by 4 bases, with 13 bases between. Germline CDR1 and CDR2: LGHDT and YNNKEL (reference sequence). The chain's CDR3 is CASSQGMTGGTEAFF. The CDR3 coding sequence is TGTGCCAGCAGCCAAGGCATGACGGGAGGCACTGAAGCTTTCTTT. Full variable domain (remainder filled in from reference TRBV3-1 and TRBJ1-1): DTAVSQTPKYLVTQMGNDKSIKCEQNLGHDTMYWYKQDSKKFLKIMFSYNNKELIINETVPNRFSPKSPDKAHLNLHINSLELGDSAVYFCASSQGMTGGTEAFFGQGTRLTVV.

There are many counts of this clonotype. This chain joins TRBV28 and TRBJ2-7; weak D call: TRBD1 (6 bases). With 5 bases removed from V and 5 bases from J, the gap between germline ends came to 13 bases. The CDR3 loop spans 13 amino acids. Germline CDR1 and CDR2: MDHEN and SYDVKM. CDR3 bases: TGTGCCAGCAGTACTACAGGGCCCCACGAGCAGTACTTC. It codes for CASSTTGPHEQYF.

This clonotype has a handful of counts. An end of the junction does not agree with germline; a read error may underlie this. The chain employs TRBV7-7 and TRBJ2-5; D gene unclear. The CDR3 consists of 14 residues. Germline V gene sequence: CDR1 SSHAT, CDR2 FNYEAQ (reference sequence). CDR3 in amino acids: CASSLGRAQETQYF. The CDR3 nucleotides read TGTGCTAGCAGCTTAGGTCGGGCCCAAGAGACCCAGTACTTC.

The sample holds a few counts of this clonotype. The rearrangement joins TRBV20-1 to TRBJ1-2, with D perhaps TRBD1 (5 bases). The V and J ends lost 3 bases and 1 base respectively, with 9 bases between them. In germline, CDR1 is DFQATT, CDR2 SNEGSKA (reference sequence). CDR3 length: 13 amino acids. CDR3 loop: CSASPDSNYGYTF. The CDR3 nucleotides are TGCAGTGCTAGCCCCGACAGTAACTATGGCTACACCTTC.

This chain uses TRBV19 with TRBJ1-5; D not resolved. The CDR3 sequence is 14 residues long. CDR1 LNHDA and CDR2 SQIVND come from the germline V gene (reference sequence). Between the trimmed V and J ends, which lost 7 bases and 2 bases, there was a span of 12 bases. The DNA for the CDR3 is TGTGCCAGTAAAGCATTTGAGGGCAATCAGCCCCAGCATTTT. It is translated as CASKAFEGNQPQHF.

At least ten counts were recorded for this clonotype. V is TRBV20-1 and J is TRBJ1-1; possible D gene TRBD1, 6 bases. CDR1 and CDR2 from the germline V gene are DFQATT and SNEGSKA (reference sequence). The CDR3 has 15 amino acids. V was trimmed by 4 bases and J by 0 bases, leaving 15 bases between them. The CDR3 protein is CSAIIPGGMNTEAFF. Written as DNA, the CDR3 is TGCAGTGCTATAATCCCGGGGGGCATGAACACTGAAGCTTTCTTT.

This clonotype was counted ten times or more. The J gene is TRBJ1-1, the V gene TRBV3-1; D uncertain. CDR3 size: 11 residues. The ends were cut back, 2 bases at V and 2 bases at J, with 0 bases in the middle. Germline assignment: CDR1 LGHDT and CDR2 YNNKEL (reference sequence). The CDR3 spells CASSQNTEAFF. The CDR3 DNA is TGTGCCAGCAGCCAAAACACTGAAGCTTTCTTT. The full variable domain, completed using reference TRBV3-1 and TRBJ1-1, is DTAVSQTPKYLVTQMGNDKSIKCEQNLGHDTMYWYKQDSKKFLKIMFSYNNKELIINETVPNRFSPKSPDKAHLNLHINSLELGDSAVYFCASSQNTEAFFGQGTRLTVV.

This clonotype was counted ten times or more. The chain employs TRBV25-1 and TRBJ2-1, with D perhaps TRBD2 (5 bases). V was cut by 2 bases and J by 3 bases, with 14 bases left in between. The CDR3 extends over 16 amino acids. Germline values: CDR1 MGHDK, CDR2 SYGVNS. CDR3 region: CASSERERLGYNEQFF. CDR3 sequence (DNA): TGTGCCAGCAGTGAAAGGGAGCGATTAGGCTACAATGAGCAGTTCTTC.

This clonotype has more than one count but fewer than ten. The gene calls are TRBV11-1 and TRBJ1-1; D is unclear. Germline assignment: CDR1 SGHAT and CDR2 FQDESV (reference sequence). The CDR3 runs to 13 residues. V was shortened by 5 bases and J by 4 bases, with 11 bases between the two germline ends. CDR3 nucleotide sequence: TGTGCCAGCAGCATAAGGTACCGCACTGAAGCTTTCTTT. Translation gives CASSIRYRTEAFF.

This clonotype was picked up many times. The V call is TRBV28, the J call TRBJ1-2; D is ambiguous. CDR1 MDHEN and CDR2 SYDVKM come from the germline V gene. Trimming pared 4 bases from V and 4 bases from J, leaving 13 bases between. This CDR3 has 14 amino acids. The CDR3 DNA reads TGTGCCAGCAGTTGGGTAGCGGCCGGCTATGGCTACACCTTC. This sequence encodes CASSWVAAGYGYTF.

In its sample, this clonotype was seen many times. The chain combines TRBV12-3 or TRBV12-4 with TRBJ2-7; 8 bases match TRBD1. The ends lost 5 bases at V and 2 bases at J; junction bases unmatched: 5. The CDR3 spans 14 residues. DNA for the CDR3: TGTGCCAGCAGTCGCGACAGGGGCCCCTACGAGCAGTACTTC. Protein: CASSRDRGPYEQYF.

The chain employs TRBV20-1 and TRBJ1-6; 7 bases match TRBD1. The CDR3 extends over 20 amino acids. Per germline, CDR1 DFQATT and CDR2 SNEGSKA (reference sequence). The trim removed 3 bases at V and 0 bases at J, leaving 17 bases unmatched. The CDR3 DNA is TGCAGTGCTAGTAAAAGGGAGGGGGCCTCGATTAGCTCCTATAATTCACCCCTCCACTTT. Translated, it gives CSASKREGASISSYNSPLHF.

This clonotype was seen ten or more times. The chain uses TRBV2 and TRBJ1-2, with 7 nucleotides matching TRBD1. The CDR3 runs to 13 residues. Germline-derived CDR1 and CDR2 are SNHLY and FYNNEI. After removal of 6 bases from V and 5 bases from J, the junction contained 6 bases not matched to a gene. CDR3 nucleotides: TGTGCCAGCAGGGGTGGGACAGATTATGGCTACACCTTC. Translating it yields CASRGGTDYGYTF.

This clonotype was observed at least ten times. The rearrangement uses TRBV28 and TRBJ2-1; no clear D. V was pared by 2 bases and J by 9 bases, with 5 bases between. Germline loops: CDR1 MDHEN, CDR2 SYDVKM. The CDR3 has 11 residues. DNA of the CDR3: TGTGCCAGCAGTTTAGAAAGTGAGCAGTTCTTC. It codes for CASSLESEQFF.

The chain is built from TRBV5-1 and TRBJ2-5, with 12 nucleotides matching TRBD2. With 2 bases clipped from V and 1 base from J, the junction kept 3 bases outside the gene matches. CDR1 is SGHRS and CDR2 is YFSETQ in the germline V gene. There are 16 residues in the CDR3. The CDR3: CASSFRTSGTQETQYF. The CDR3 nucleotides are TGCGCCAGCAGCTTCCGGACTAGCGGGACCCAAGAGACCCAGTACTTC.

This clonotype was detected many times. The J gene is TRBJ2-1, the V gene TRBV5-4; 11 nucleotides match TRBD2. The CDR3 loop spans 16 amino acids. The J segment lost 0 bases and the V segment lost 3 bases, leaving 2 bases of the junction unmatched. CDR1 is SGHNT and CDR2 is YYREEE in the germline V gene (reference sequence). In DNA form, the CDR3 reads TGTGCCAGCAGCTCTAGCGGGGGGAGCTCCTACAATGAGCAGTTCTTC. Translated, it gives CASSSSGGSSYNEQFF.

This clonotype has ten or more counts. The gene calls are TRBV25-1 and TRBJ2-2; 15 nucleotides match TRBD2. Germline V gives CDR1 MGHDK, CDR2 SYGVNS. This CDR3 comprises 16 residues. The junction had 8 bases not matched to a gene; V was cut back by 8 bases and J by 7 bases. CDR3 loop: CASGHGTSGRNGELFF. The CDR3 DNA sequence: TGTGCCAGCGGCCACGGGACTAGCGGGAGGAACGGGGAGCTGTTTTTT.